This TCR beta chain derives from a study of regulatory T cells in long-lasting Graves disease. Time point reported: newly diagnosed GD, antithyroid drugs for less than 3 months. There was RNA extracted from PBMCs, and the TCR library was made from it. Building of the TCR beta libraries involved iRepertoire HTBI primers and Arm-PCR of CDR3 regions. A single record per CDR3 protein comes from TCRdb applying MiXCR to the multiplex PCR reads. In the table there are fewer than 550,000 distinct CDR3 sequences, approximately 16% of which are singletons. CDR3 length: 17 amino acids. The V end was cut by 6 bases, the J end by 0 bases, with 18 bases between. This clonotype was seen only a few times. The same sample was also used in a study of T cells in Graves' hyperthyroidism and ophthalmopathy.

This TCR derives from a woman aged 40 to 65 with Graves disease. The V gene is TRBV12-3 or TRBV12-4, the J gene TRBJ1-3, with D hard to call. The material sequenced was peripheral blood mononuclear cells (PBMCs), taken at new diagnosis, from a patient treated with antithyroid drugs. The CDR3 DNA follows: TGTGCCAGCAGGCCATCACGGTGGCAAATCTCTGGAAACACCATATATTTT. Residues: CASRPSRWQISGNTIYF.